The clone carrying this TCR delta chain has more than one count but fewer than ten. The TCRdb protein, from a much larger clone, departs from this DNA's translation at residue 16, likely by read error; the protein shown derives from the DNA. TCRdb redid the clone calls on the multiplex PCR reads with CATT. The sample yields 80,000 to 95,000 delta-chain clones, roughly 1.4% seen once. Flow sorting of PBMC yielded separate Vgamma9/Vdelta2+ and Vdelta2-negative gammadelta T cell populations for bulk repertoire analysis. CDR1 GEAIGNYY and CDR2 EKD come from the germline V gene. V lost 3 bases, J lost 3 bases, and 30 bases stayed unmatched. This CDR3 spans 23 amino acids. This sample is part of a study of γδ T cells in repeated Plasmodium falciparum infection.

Sample: gamma-delta T cells from blood. The chain carries TRDV2 and TRDJ1, with 10 bases lining up with TRDD3. The J gene was not available in TCRdb and was assigned here by matching the DNA to germline segments. This clonotype was obtained from a pool of human donors (malaria-infected and uninfected, not separated). CDR3 loop: CACDPRILLPPCTGGCIADKLIF. CDR3 in DNA: TGTGCCTGTGACCCACGGATACTACTTCCTCCTTGTACTGGGGGATGCATCGCCGATAAACTCATCTTT.